These 28 T cell receptor beta chains originate from one sample sequenced in a study of identical twins. TCRdb used MiXCR to reprocess the 5' RACE reads, holding one entry per CDR3 protein. The sample has 300,000 to 400,000 distinct CDR3 sequences; 12% are singletons. This sample also appeared in a second study, on yellow fever vaccine responses in identical twins.

Input material: CD8+ T cells sorted from blood. Every receptor here comes from a woman younger than 35 in good health.

This clonotype was found many times. CDR3 region: CASSLVGLANEQFF. In nucleotides, the CDR3 is TGTGCCAGCAGCTTGGTGGGACTAGCCAATGAGCAGTTCTTC. The genes are TRBV11-2 and TRBJ2-1, with TRBD2 identical over 9 bases. The CDR3 has 14 residues. The germline gives CDR1 SGHAT, CDR2 FQNNGV. Trimming took 3 bases from V and 6 from J; bases not matched to a gene: 3. Complete variable domain (other parts from reference TRBV11-2 and TRBJ2-1): EAGVAQSPRYKIIEKRQSVAFWCNPISGHATLYWYQQILGQGPKLLIQFQNNGVVDDSQLPKDRFSAERLKGVDSTLKIQPAKLEDSAVYLCASSLVGLANEQFFGPGTRLTVL.

V and J are TRBV11-2 and TRBJ2-7; D is perhaps TRBD2 (5 bases). The germline gives CDR1 SGHAT, CDR2 FQNNGV. V shed 2 bases and J shed 7 bases, with 12 bases lying between them. The CDR3 runs 13 residues. For the CDR3, the DNA is TGTGCCAGCAGCTTAACACCGGCGGGTGAGCAGTACGTC. As protein: CASSLTPAGEQYV.

This clonotype was observed a handful of times. The rearrangement joins TRBV4-1 to TRBJ1-1; D gene uncertain. Trimming took 3 bases from V and 0 from J, leaving 8 bases between them. CDR3 length: 14 residues. Per germline, CDR1 MGHRA and CDR2 YSYEKL. This chain's CDR3 is CASSQGALNTEAFF. The CDR3 bases are TGCGCCAGCAGCCAGGGAGCCCTGAACACTGAAGCTTTCTTT.

This clonotype turned up a few times. This rearrangement joins TRBV7-2 to TRBJ2-1; TRBD2 matches 13 bases. The CDR3 is 15 amino acids. V lost 5 bases, J lost 8 bases, and 6 bases stayed unmatched. Germline CDR1 and CDR2: SGHTA and FQGNSA. CDR3 region: CASSLGTSGTDEQFF. Written as DNA, the CDR3 is TGTGCCAGCAGCCTCGGGACTAGCGGGACTGATGAGCAGTTCTTC.

This clonotype was seen at least ten times. This CDR3 is CSASSLGAGDSNQPQHF. CDR3 bases: TGCAGTGCTAGCAGTCTCGGGGCAGGAGATAGCAATCAGCCCCAGCATTTT. The chain recombines TRBV20-1 with TRBJ1-5, with D perhaps TRBD1 (5 bases). The germline CDR1 and CDR2 sequences are DFQATT and SNEGSKA (reference sequence). This CDR3 has 17 residues. The V gene lost 3 bases and the J gene lost 0 bases, with 18 bases spanning the gap.

The sample holds a few counts of this clonotype. The genes are TRBV7-9 and TRBJ1-1, with a weak D call TRBD1 (6 bases). CDR1 and CDR2 (germline): SEHNR, FQNEAQ (reference sequence). This CDR3 is built from 14 residues. The ends were cut back, 3 bases at V and 1 base at J, with 9 bases in the middle. CDR3 loop: CASSFGGANTEAFF. The CDR3 DNA reads as TGTGCCAGCAGCTTCGGGGGGGCGAACACTGAAGCTTTCTTT.

The sample holds a few counts of this clonotype. The rearrangement links TRBV15 to TRBJ2-7; 12 bases are a match to TRBD2. CDR3 size: 15 residues. CDR1 and CDR2 from the germline V gene are LNHNV and YYDKDF (reference sequence). Losses at the gene ends were 4 bases for V and 2 bases for J; bases not matched to a gene: 3. The DNA of the CDR3 is TGTGCCACCAGCAAAGGACTAGCGGGGACCTACGAGCAGTACTTC. Translation gives CATSKGLAGTYEQYF.

In its sample, this clonotype was seen a few times. The chain uses TRBV7-9 and TRBJ2-3; 10 positions agree with TRBD2. Germline CDR1 reads SEHNR; CDR2 reads FQNEAQ (reference sequence). Trimming cost V 6 bases and J 3 bases; bases outside gene matches: 6. The CDR3 runs to 15 residues. CDR3 DNA sequence: TGTGCCAGCAGTTTTAATAGCGGGAGGACAGATACGCAGTATTTT. Its protein product is CASSFNSGRTDTQYF.

This clonotype appeared many times. The V and J genes are TRBV4-1 and TRBJ2-7, with no clear D. The V end was cut by 0 bases, the J end by 4 bases, with 10 bases between. This CDR3 region has 14 residues. Looked up from germline, CDR1 is MGHRA and CDR2 is YSYEKL. DNA for the CDR3: TGCGCCAGCAGCCAAGATGGAGCAGATTACGAGCAGTACTTC. It specifies CASSQDGADYEQYF.

This clonotype appeared a few times. The chain employs TRBV11-2 and TRBJ2-7, with D possibly being TRBD1 (6 bases). Per germline, CDR1 SGHAT and CDR2 FQNNGV. There are 13 residues in the CDR3. Trimming pared 5 bases from V and 10 bases from J, leaving 18 bases between. CDR3 DNA: TGTGCCAGCAGCCCGGAGTCACAGGGCTTCCAGTACGTC. Translating gives CASSPESQGFQYV.

With regard to this clonotype: The junction differs from germline at one of its ends, possibly a read error. The chain recombines TRBV7-9 with TRBJ2-5, with 14 bases aligning to TRBD2. This CDR3 has 12 amino acids. The germline gives CDR1 SEHNR, CDR2 FQNEAQ (reference sequence). The CDR3 sequence: CASTAGLAGVDF. The CDR3 nucleotides are TGTGCCAGCACGGCGGGACTAGCGGGAGTCGACTTC.

In this sample, this clonotype turned up a few times. This chain uses TRBV24-1 with TRBJ2-7; D is possibly TRBD2 (6 bases). The V gene lost 0 bases and the J gene lost 9 bases, with 23 bases spanning the gap. CDR3 length: 17 amino acids. CDR1 and CDR2 from the germline V gene are KGHDR and SFDVKD. This CDR3 is CATSDLQWGRTYTRQYV. CDR3 bases: TGTGCCACCAGTGATTTGCAATGGGGGAGGACATACACCAGGCAGTACGTC.

This clonotype was detected many times. This sequence joins TRBV5-5 and TRBJ2-2; TRBD2 matches at 7 bases. In germline, CDR1 is SGHKS, CDR2 YYEKEE (reference sequence). CDR3 length: 15 residues. V lost 0 bases and J lost 5; bases outside the gene matches: 4. The DNA for the CDR3 is TGTGCCAGCAGCTTGGGCGGGAGTTTAACCGGGGAGCTGTTTTTT. Its translation is CASSLGGSLTGELFF.

The chain recombines TRBV7-9 with TRBJ2-5; D is ambiguous. Deletions cut 5 bases from V and 5 bases from J, with 9 bases between. Germline CDR1 and CDR2: SEHNR and FQNEAQ (reference sequence). The CDR3 is 12 residues long. CDR3 DNA: TGTGCCAGCAGCCCTGACCCGGAGACCCAGTACTTC. This translates into CASSPDPETQYF.

This clonotype has just a few counts. The chain links TRBV6-6 to TRBJ2-7, with a weak D call TRBD1 (5 bases). Per the germline V gene, CDR1 is MNHNY and CDR2 is SVGAGI (reference sequence). This CDR3 spans 13 amino acids. The V end was cut by 3 bases, the J end by 5 bases, with 11 bases between. CDR3 coding DNA: TGTGCCAGCAGTTATCTAGGGGTCGACGAGCAGTACTTC. This encodes CASSYLGVDEQYF.

CDR3 sequence (DNA): TGTGCCAGCAGCGTAGATGGGGGAGGGCAAAACGAGCAGTACTTC. Translated, it gives CASSVDGGGQNEQYF. This rearrangement joins TRBV9 to TRBJ2-7; 7 nucleotides agree with TRBD2. There are 15 residues in the CDR3. Germline lookup yields CDR1 SGDLS and CDR2 YYNGEE. J lost 5 bases, V lost 0 bases, and 8 bases had no gene match.

The chain uses TRBV5-6 and TRBJ2-3; the D gene is possibly TRBD1 (6 bases). The CDR3 totals 18 residues. Germline CDR1 is SGHDT and CDR2 is YYEEEE. V was clipped by 3 bases and J by 4 bases, with 24 bases between them. The CDR3 spells CASSSTFGGRLPADTQYF. In nucleotides, the CDR3 is TGTGCCAGCAGCTCGACATTTGGGGGCCGACTACCGGCAGATACGCAGTATTTT.

This clonotype was detected a few times. The V gene is TRBV27, the J gene TRBJ2-3; D is ambiguous. V lost 6 bases and J lost 5, with 15 bases in between. This CDR3 region has 14 residues. Germline V gene sequence: CDR1 MNHEY, CDR2 SMNVEV (reference sequence). The CDR3 is CASSRDPQVDTQYF. CDR3 nucleotide sequence: TGTGCCAGCAGCCGAGACCCGCAGGTAGATACGCAGTATTTT.

Only a few counts were recorded for this clonotype. This sequence joins TRBV7-8 and TRBJ2-4; 12 nucleotides align to TRBD2. With V trimmed by 3 bases and J by 7 bases, 7 bases remained unmatched. Germline values: CDR1 SGHVS, CDR2 FQNEAQ. The CDR3 is 16 amino acids. The CDR3, as DNA: TGTGCCAGCAGCTTTTCTAGCGGGAGGGCCGGTAACATTCAGTACTTC. This gives the protein CASSFSSGRAGNIQYF.

This clonotype was seen a few times. V gene TRBV4-1 combines with J gene TRBJ1-2; 9 bases are a match to TRBD1. Germline CDR1 MGHRA, CDR2 YSYEKL. The CDR3 is 13 amino acids. Trimming cost V 2 bases and J 6 bases; bases outside gene matches: 1. The CDR3 is CASSQRTGDGYTF. CDR3 nucleotides: TGCGCCAGCAGCCAACGGACAGGGGATGGCTACACCTTC.

Concerning this clonotype: With a much larger clone just one base away, this may be a read error. The chain carries TRBV13 and TRBJ2-1; D may be TRBD2 (5 bases). V lost 1 base to trimming and J lost 5 bases, with 9 bases between them. This CDR3 contains 14 residues. Germline values: CDR1 PRHDT, CDR2 FYEKMQ (reference sequence). CDR3 sequence: CASSLDGLNNEQFF. For the CDR3, the DNA is TGTGCCAGCAGCTTAGACGGACTTAACAATGAGCAGTTCTTC.

The V call is TRBV20-1, the J call TRBJ2-1, with TRBD1 as a possible D gene (6 bases). Germline V gives CDR1 DFQATT, CDR2 SNEGSKA (reference sequence). Trimming took off 4 bases at V and 0 bases at J, with 10 bases between the two ends. There are 14 residues in the CDR3. This CDR3 is CSATTGSSYNEQFF. In DNA form, the CDR3 reads TGCAGTGCTACTACAGGGAGCTCCTACAATGAGCAGTTCTTC.

This clonotype turned up a few times. This sequence joins TRBV10-3 and TRBJ2-7; the D gene is possibly TRBD1 (6 bases). Between the trimmed V and J ends, which lost 8 bases and 4 bases, there was a span of 12 bases. The CDR3 covers 12 residues. From germline, CDR1 is ENHRY and CDR2 SYGVKD. The CDR3 spells CAISDSTYEQYV. For the CDR3, the DNA is TGTGCCATCTCGGACAGCACTTACGAGCAGTACGTC.

In its sample, this clonotype was seen many times. V usage is TRBV7-6 and J usage is TRBJ2-3; D is unclear. The V and J ends lost 0 bases and 2 bases respectively, with 15 bases between them. This CDR3 has 17 amino acids. Germline V lookup: CDR1 SGHVS, CDR2 FNYEAQ. This chain's CDR3 is CASSLAGVPATTDTQYF. Written as DNA, the CDR3 is TGTGCCAGCAGCTTAGCTGGGGTCCCGGCGACCACAGATACGCAGTATTTT. The full variable domain, completed using reference TRBV7-6 and TRBJ2-3, is GAGVSQSPRYKVTKRGQDVALRCDPISGHVSLYWYRQALGQGPEFLTYFNYEAQQDKSGLPNDRFSAERPEGSISTLTIQRTEQRDSAMYRCASSLAGVPATTDTQYFGPGTRLTVL.

This chain links TRBV6-1 with TRBJ1-1; no reliable D call. This CDR3 spans 13 amino acids. Trimming removed 5 bases at V and 1 base at J, with 8 bases between. The germline gives CDR1 MNHNS, CDR2 SASEGT. The CDR3 region is CASSTFKNTEAFF. CDR3 nucleotides: TGTGCCAGCAGTACCTTTAAGAACACTGAAGCTTTCTTT.

As to this clonotype: Since a much larger clone is just one base distant, this may be a read error. The chain uses TRBV11-1 and TRBJ2-1, with 9 bases fitting TRBD2. This CDR3 is 14 amino acids long. Germline V gene lookup returns CDR1 SGHAT and CDR2 FQDESV (reference sequence). With 5 bases clipped from V and 3 bases from J, the junction kept 2 bases outside the gene matches. This CDR3 is CASSRTSDYNEQFF. The CDR3 DNA follows: TGTGCCAGCAGCCGGACTAGCGACTACAATGAGCAGTTCTTC.

This clonotype was seen a handful of times. CDR3 in amino acids: CASSSLDKSYEQYF. The CDR3 DNA follows: TGTGCCAGCAGTTCCCTGGACAAATCCTACGAGCAGTACTTC. The V call is TRBV12-3 or TRBV12-4, the J call TRBJ2-7; D is perhaps TRBD1 (5 bases). This CDR3 region has 14 residues. Trimming removed 4 bases from V and 1 base from J, with 11 bases in between.

The rearrangement uses TRBV2 and TRBJ2-1; the D is unclear. V gave up 4 bases and J gave up 1 base, with 14 bases separating them. Per germline, CDR1 SNHLY and CDR2 FYNNEI. The CDR3 is 16 residues long. The CDR3 sequence: CASSGPSRVSYNEQFF. The CDR3 DNA is TGTGCCAGCAGTGGACCTTCAAGAGTATCCTACAATGAGCAGTTCTTC.